This T cell receptor beta chain comes out of a study of cytomegalovirus exposure and HLA in healthy donors (dated by TCRdb to 2015 to 2018). General notes on the study: In an earlier analysis of 587 of the donors, approximately 300 Gb of sequence data and 90 million to 130 million unique TCR beta sequences from about 179 million T cells were reported. To predict cytomegalovirus infection status, the study combined high-throughput TCR immunosequencing, statistical association of individual TCRs with disease status, and machine learning. The study aimed to test whether cataloging public T cell receptors could reveal signatures of past pathogen exposure. Using immunosequencing, the study profiled T cell repertoires from some 670 subjects and related those repertoires to cytomegalovirus serostatus. Rather than using new phenotypic data, the later analysis identified candidate immune exposures from TCR beta sequences and from how often those sequences occurred across donors. Among 350 to 400 genotyped donors of the cohort, an average of roughly 240,000 unique TCR beta nucleotide sequences were sequenced per donor, roughly 20% of them non-productive. Roughly five DR-DQ haplotypes were handled as single units for association and clustering because linkage in the cohort was strong. Approximately 310 gigabases of sequencing data and 70 million to 100 million unique TCR sequences made up an early release that covered approximately 620 HLA-typed donors. Every repertoire in the discovery cohort had been generated on one and the same sequencing platform. HLA typing included class I and class II loci at four-digit resolution. Along with the roughly 610-subject first cohort, a separate validation cohort of around 110 different subjects was used. Donor age, sex, ethnicity and CMV serostatus were compiled alongside the repertoire data. The number of donors typed differed by locus, with 629-630 for A, B, C, DRB1 and DQB1, about 500 for DQA1, 600 to 610 for DPA1, and some 450 for DPB1. Of the roughly 430 genotyped donors, roughly 85% fell in the genetic ancestry cluster associated with self-reported Caucasian donors. In a later analysis, previously published TCR beta repertoires from 666 donors were re-analyzed and high-resolution HLA genotyping was added so that TCR occurrence patterns could be studied. To decide whether each TCR beta V gene segment behaved as functional or pseudogenic, an earlier analysis of several hundred of the donors relied on high-throughput TCR beta sequencing. A later genetic analysis took genome-wide SNP genotypes for about 55% of the 666 donors and used that subset as a discovery cohort. What the authors observed across the whole study: In both the original and validation cohorts, the classifier was reported to diagnose cytomegalovirus status with high specificity and sensitivity. A later genetic analysis associated a missense DCLRE1C variant with V-gene and J-gene trimming of TCR beta chains, and an independent cohort replicated the association. The presence/absence analyses assumed that sequencing depth was roughly uniform across donors, and that assumption may not be true. A cluster of highly shared sequence variants was judged likely to represent a technical artifact of the sequencing pipeline. Linkage disequilibrium might explain the correlated functional status among segregating V segments, but an unknown experimental factor could not be excluded. A later analysis reported that several top co-occurrence clusters appeared linked to parvovirus B19, influenza, CMV and Epstein-Barr virus. A later analysis found that HLA-associated TCR beta chains were more clonally expanded and had lower generation probabilities than equally common non-associated chains. The study listed approximately 160 TCR beta chains as associated with cytomegalovirus. Because HLA typing was unavailable for some donors at each locus, only the typed subset was used in association tests. At a false discovery rate of 0.05, a later analysis linked some 17,000 TCR beta sequences to specific HLA alleles. When HLA alleles, especially DR and DQ, strongly co-occurred, TCR associations were difficult to assign to individual alleles. While some public TCRs were present in many individuals, most TCR sequences turned up only very rarely across donors. The earlier analysis of approximately 560 of the donors excluded over 15 rarely observed V segments, including chromosome 9 orphons, because counts were too low. A later analysis found that most CMV-associated TCR beta chains appeared HLA-restricted, with HLA associations seemingly driven largely by CMV exposure. In vitro tests confirmed that a few of the cytomegalovirus-associated TCR beta chains recognize cytomegalovirus antigens. For the cohort, immune exposure information was limited to CMV serostatus. Broadly in line with IMGT annotations, most TCR beta V segments showed up in productive rearrangements about 90% or about 30% of the time in an earlier analysis of a few hundred of the donors. This cohort had only TCR beta chains sequenced, and the lack of alpha or paired-chain data limited which features could be detected. In a later genetic analysis, fewer N-insertions in productive TCRs were reported among donors in an Asian-associated ancestry cluster than the roughly 640-donor mean. According to a later analysis, TCR association rates differed among HLA loci, with DRB1 alleles showing the most associated TCRs and HLA-C alleles showing the fewest. A further reported finding was that TCR beta sequences accurately predicted the HLA-A and HLA-B alleles for most subjects in the first cohort. The authors suggested that the approach could potentially be extended to other disease states and immunological phenotypes. Some IMGT-functional V segments, including TRBV6-2 and TRBV6-3, could not be told apart with the 87-base-pair reads, so those segments were excluded.

Per the germline V gene (reference sequence), SEHNR is the CDR1 and FQNEAQ is the CDR2. V is cut back by 5 bases and J by 8 bases, with 11 bases in the junction unmatched. The CDR3 contains 14 residues, cysteine and phenylalanine counted. CDR3 DNA is the only sequence kept; it has 42 bases, read in frame from the first base. Library prep was done by the immunoSEQ multiplex PCR assay. For the multiplex PCR, a mixture combining 60 forward primers for TCR Vbeta segments and 13 reverse primers for TCR Jbeta segments was used. Amplification of the CDR3 region of rearranged TCR beta genes was performed with a multiplex PCR assay on genomic DNA. The amplified TCR beta libraries were sequenced on the Illumina HiSeq System as 87-base-pair reads. The original pipeline was this. A later analysis tallied some 79 million unique TCR beta chains across the 610 or so repertoires, and around 10 million of those chains were shared by two or more donors. Raw reads were error-corrected and collapsed into unique sequences with a nearest-neighbor algorithm that merged closely related sequences to remove PCR and sequencing errors. CDR3 sequences were aligned to IMGT reference sequences to assign V, D and J gene segments. Each retained sequence needed at least a six-nucleotide match to both a V gene segment and a J gene segment. Rearrangements were classified as productive when the CDR3 lacked stop codons and remained in frame with V and J, and all other rearrangements were classified as non-productive. Following IMGT convention, CDR3 was defined as the stretch from the second conserved V-encoded cysteine up to the conserved J-encoded phenylalanine. In an earlier analysis of approximately 590 of the donors, sequences lacking an unambiguous match to a single V gene segment were excluded. In an earlier analysis of a few hundred of the donors, V segments were called functional above 56.7% productive rearrangements and were called segregating when the between-donor standard deviation exceeded 5%. A statistical classification framework was built for diagnosing cytomegalovirus status from the catalog of TCR beta chain sequences. A later analysis assigned V and J genes by comparing TCR nucleotide sequences with IMGT/GENE-DB human TR gene sequences. A later analysis assigned CDR3 sequences and most-parsimonious VDJ recombination scenarios with the TCRdist pipeline. A later analysis defined each TCR beta chain by its CDR3 amino acid sequence plus V-gene family, and excluded reads lacking a unique V-gene family. As a way to deal with suspected cross-contamination and a sequencing artifact, a later analysis dropped more than 500 nucleotide sequences that were highly shared and had low generation probability. A later analysis calculated a clonal expansion index for each public chain from normalized within-repertoire ranks of inferred template counts. In a later analysis, generation probabilities were computed using a VDJ recombination model fitted to out-of-frame rearrangements, and the results were checked against IGoR. A later analysis scored TCR-TCR, TCR-HLA and TCR-CMV co-occurrence with hypergeometric tests, applying a repertoire-size bias correction to TCR pairs. False discovery rates were estimated in a later analysis by permuting HLA or CMV assignments 20 times. In a later analysis, co-occurring TCRs were grouped with DBSCAN, and TCRdist sequence similarity was added when clustering was performed within HLA-allele-positive subsets. Repertoires with fewer than 30,000 or more than 120,000 public chains, plus five repertoires with anomalous nucleotide sharing, were excluded from co-occurrence clustering. In its TCRdb copy, this immuneACCESS table keeps in-frame sequences only and misses some clones. Where compared with another copy, unresolved V genes explain less than half of these, and the others have no known cause. Clone size and V and J calls were adopted from that table, with D and trimming inferred from the DNA. This sample holds 150,000 or so clones; around 68% were observed only once. Together, the top ten hold roughly a tenth of the sample.

This clone has only a few counts. Its antigen has not been determined. Base-call qualities are not available, and no considerably larger clone is one nucleotide away. The cohort was made up of roughly 670 healthy bone marrow donors. At the time of sampling, every cohort member was nominally healthy, though immune exposures that went unrecorded were likely present. The donor tested CMV seropositive and was one of the 289 seropositive cohort members. A peripheral blood sample was collected from each donor, and TCR beta sequencing was performed on peripheral blood mononuclear cells. Genomic DNA extraction from the blood cell samples was performed with the Qiagen DNeasy Blood Extraction Kit.

This clonotype was obtained from a man in his thirties or forties in good health and CMV-seropositive. The specimen was PBMCs. The receptor chain draws on TRBV7-9 and TRBJ1-2, and TRBD1 matches 7 of the central bases. The CDR3 amino acid sequence is: CASSVRQGLEGYTF. The DNA sequence reads TGTGCCAGCAGCGTGAGACAGGGTTTGGAGGGCTACACCTTC. Beyond the CDR3, the reference TRBV7-9 and TRBJ1-2 genes provide the residues; the full variable domain reads: DTGVSQNPRHKITKRGQNVTFRCDPISEHNRLYWYRQTLGQGPEFLTYFQNEAQLEKSRLLSDRFSAERPKGSFSTLEIQRTEQGDSAMYLCASSVRQGLEGYTFGSGTRLTVV.